This T cell receptor (beta chain) was identified in a study of vaccination and CD4 T cells after COVID-19. This clonotype came up a few times. Its target is unknown. V shed 7 bases and J shed 4 bases, with 19 bases lying between them. Germline V gene sequence: CDR1 SEHNR, CDR2 FQNEAQ (reference sequence). The CDR3 has 15 residues. Sequencing of the DNA from cultured CD4+ T cells was carried out with the Oncomine TCR Beta short-read assay. TCRdb ran MiXCR on the PCR reads and lists one entry per CDR3 protein. The sample holds roughly 17,000 distinct CDR3 sequences; 43% are singletons and the top ten take about 5.7%. The treatment denotes: approximately 9-day PBMC culture with coronavirus spike peptide pools or control peptides (ViraFEST assay). T cells were expanded with peptide pools, and expanded clonotypes were identified by TCR sequencing.

Sequencing used CD4+ T cells from blood, cultured in vitro, obtained before SARS-CoV-2 vaccination. V and J are TRBV7-9 and TRBJ1-2; D might be TRBD1 (6 bases). This TCR was sampled from a human donor who had recovered from COVID-19. The CDR3 region is CASTRTTGNSYGYTF. CDR3 DNA sequence: TGTGCCAGCACCCGAACCACAGGGAACTCCTATGGCTACACCTTC. Based on the CDR3 plus reference TRBV7-9 and TRBJ1-2, the full variable domain is DTGVSQNPRHKITKRGQNVTFRCDPISEHNRLYWYRQTLGQGPEFLTYFQNEAQLEKSRLLSDRFSAERPKGSFSTLEIQRTEQGDSAMYLCASTRTTGNSYGYTFGSGTRLTVV.